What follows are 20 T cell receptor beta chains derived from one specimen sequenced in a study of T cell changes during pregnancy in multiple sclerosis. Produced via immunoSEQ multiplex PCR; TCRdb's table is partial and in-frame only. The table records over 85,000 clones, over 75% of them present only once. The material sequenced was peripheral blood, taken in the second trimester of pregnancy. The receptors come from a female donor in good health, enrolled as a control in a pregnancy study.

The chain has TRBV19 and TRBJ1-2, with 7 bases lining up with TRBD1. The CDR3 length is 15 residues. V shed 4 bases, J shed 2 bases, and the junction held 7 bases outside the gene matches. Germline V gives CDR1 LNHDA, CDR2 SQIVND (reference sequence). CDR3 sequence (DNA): TGTGCCAGTAGTAAGGCCTCGACAGGGAACTATGGCTACACCTTC. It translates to CASSKASTGNYGYTF.

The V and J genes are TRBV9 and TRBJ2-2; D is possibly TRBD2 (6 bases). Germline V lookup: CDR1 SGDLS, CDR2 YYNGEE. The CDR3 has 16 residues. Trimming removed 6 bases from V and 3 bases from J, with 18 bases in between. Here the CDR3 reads CASNQRGGLHTGELFF. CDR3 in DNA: TGTGCCAGCAACCAACGGGGAGGTCTCCACACCGGGGAGCTGTTTTTT. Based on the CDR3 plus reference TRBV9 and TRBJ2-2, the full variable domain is DSGVTQTPKHLITATGQRVTLRCSPRSGDLSVYWYQQSLDQGLQFLIQYYNGEERAKGNILERFSAQQFPDLHSELNLSSLELGDSALYFCASNQRGGLHTGELFFGEGSRLTVL.

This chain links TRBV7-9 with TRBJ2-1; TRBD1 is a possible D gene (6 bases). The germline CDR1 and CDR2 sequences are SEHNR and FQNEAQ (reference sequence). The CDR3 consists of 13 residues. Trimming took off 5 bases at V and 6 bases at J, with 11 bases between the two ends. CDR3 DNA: TGTGCCAGCAGCGCGACAGGATCCAATGAGCAGTTCTTC. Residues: CASSATGSNEQFF.

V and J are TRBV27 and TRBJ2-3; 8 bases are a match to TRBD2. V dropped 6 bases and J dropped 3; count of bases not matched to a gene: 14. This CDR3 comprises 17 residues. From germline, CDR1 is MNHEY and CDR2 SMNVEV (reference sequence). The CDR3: CASSPLGTGGATDTQYF. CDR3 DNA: TGTGCCAGCAGCCCTTTAGGGACGGGGGGGGCGACAGATACGCAGTATTTT.

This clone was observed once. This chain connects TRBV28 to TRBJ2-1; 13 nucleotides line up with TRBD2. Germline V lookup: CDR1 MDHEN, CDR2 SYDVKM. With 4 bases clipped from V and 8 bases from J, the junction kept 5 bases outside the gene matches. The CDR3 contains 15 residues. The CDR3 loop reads CASSSLAGGRHEQFF. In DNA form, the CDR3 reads TGTGCCAGCAGTTCACTAGCGGGAGGGAGACATGAGCAGTTCTTC.

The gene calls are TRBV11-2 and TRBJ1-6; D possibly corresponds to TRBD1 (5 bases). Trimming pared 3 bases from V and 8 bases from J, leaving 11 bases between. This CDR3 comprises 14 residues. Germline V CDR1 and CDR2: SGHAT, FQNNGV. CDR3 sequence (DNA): TGTGCCAGCAGCTTCTCGGGGGAATATTCACCCCTCCACTTT. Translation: CASSFSGEYSPLHF.

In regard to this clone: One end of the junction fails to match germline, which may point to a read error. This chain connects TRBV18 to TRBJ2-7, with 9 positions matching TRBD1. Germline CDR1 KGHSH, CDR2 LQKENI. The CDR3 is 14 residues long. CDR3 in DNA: TGTGCCAGCTCACCACCGAGGGGACAGGGAAGATCCAACTTC. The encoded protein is CASSPPRGQGRSNF.

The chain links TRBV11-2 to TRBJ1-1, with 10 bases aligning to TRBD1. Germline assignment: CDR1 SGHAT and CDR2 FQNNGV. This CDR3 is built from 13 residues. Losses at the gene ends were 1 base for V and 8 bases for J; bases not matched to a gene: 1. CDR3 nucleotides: TGTGCCAGCAGCTTAGGGACAGGGGGAGAAGCTTTCTTT. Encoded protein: CASSLGTGGEAFF.

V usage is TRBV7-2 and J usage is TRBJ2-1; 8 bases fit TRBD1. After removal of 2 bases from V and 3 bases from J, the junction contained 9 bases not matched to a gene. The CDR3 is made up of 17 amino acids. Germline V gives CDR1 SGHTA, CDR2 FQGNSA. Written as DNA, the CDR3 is TGTGCCAGCAGCTTATTGGTAAGGACAGGGAACTACAATGAGCAGTTCTTC. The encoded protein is CASSLLVRTGNYNEQFF.

The CDR3 is CASSQGGYYEQYF. The CDR3 coding sequence is TGTGCCAGCAGCCAAGGGGGATACTACGAGCAGTACTTC. The chain is built from TRBV11-3 and TRBJ2-7; D is perhaps TRBD1 (6 bases). Germline V lookup: CDR1 SGHNT, CDR2 YENEEA. The CDR3 length is 13 residues. The ends were cut back, 5 bases at V and 3 bases at J, with 11 bases in the middle. The variable domain in full, completed from reference TRBV11-3 and TRBJ2-7, reads EAGVVQSPRYKIIEKKQPVAFWCNPISGHNTLYWYLQNLGQGPELLIRYENEEAVDDSQLPKDRFSAERLKGVDSTLKIQPAELGDSAVYLCASSQGGYYEQYFGPGTRLTVT.

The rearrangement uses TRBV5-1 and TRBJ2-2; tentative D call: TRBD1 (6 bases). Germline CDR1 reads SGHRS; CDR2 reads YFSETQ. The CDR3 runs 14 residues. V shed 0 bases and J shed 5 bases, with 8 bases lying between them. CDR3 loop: CASSLDRATGELFF. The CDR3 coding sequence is TGCGCCAGCAGCTTGGACAGGGCAACCGGGGAGCTGTTTTTT.

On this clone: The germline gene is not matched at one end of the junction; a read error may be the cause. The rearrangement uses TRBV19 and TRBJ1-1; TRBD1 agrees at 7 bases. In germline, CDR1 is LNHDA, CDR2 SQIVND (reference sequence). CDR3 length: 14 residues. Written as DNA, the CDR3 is TGTGCCAGTAGTCCCCAACAGGGGAACGCTGAAGCTTTCTTT. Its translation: CASSPQQGNAEAFF.

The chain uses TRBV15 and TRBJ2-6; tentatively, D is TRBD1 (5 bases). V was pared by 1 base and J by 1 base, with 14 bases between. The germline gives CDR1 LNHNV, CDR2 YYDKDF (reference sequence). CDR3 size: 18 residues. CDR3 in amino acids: CATSRGTGEGSGANVLTF. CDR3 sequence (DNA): TGTGCCACCAGCAGAGGTACAGGAGAAGGTTCTGGGGCCAACGTCCTGACTTTC.

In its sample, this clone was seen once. CDR3 coding DNA: TGCGCCAGCAGCTTGGCACTAGATACCGGGGAGCTGTTTTTT. Translated, it gives CASSLALDTGELFF. The rearrangement joins TRBV5-1 to TRBJ2-2, with TRBD2 as a possible D gene (5 bases). Germline values: CDR1 SGHRS, CDR2 YFSETQ. The ends were cut back, 0 bases at V and 5 bases at J, with 8 bases in the middle. There are 14 residues in the CDR3. The full variable domain, completed using reference TRBV5-1 and TRBJ2-2, is KAGVTQTPRYLIKTRGQQVTLSCSPISGHRSVSWYQQTPGQGLQFLFEYFSETQRNKGNFPGRFSGRQFSNSRSEMNVSTLELGDSALYLCASSLALDTGELFFGEGSRLTVL.

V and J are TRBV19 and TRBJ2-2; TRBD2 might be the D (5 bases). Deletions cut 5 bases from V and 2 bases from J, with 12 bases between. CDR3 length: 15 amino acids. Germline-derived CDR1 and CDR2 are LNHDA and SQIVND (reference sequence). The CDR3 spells CASSDRTFNTGELFF. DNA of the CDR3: TGTGCCAGTAGTGATCGGACTTTTAACACCGGGGAGCTGTTTTTT.

In DNA form, the CDR3 reads TGCGCCAGCAGCCAAGAATGGTCGGGAGGGCGGGATACGCAGTATTTT. Protein product: CASSQEWSGGRDTQYF. The V call is TRBV4-1, the J call TRBJ2-3; 8 positions agree with TRBD2. This CDR3 is built from 16 residues. The V segment lost 0 bases and the J segment 6 bases; nucleotides outside the gene matches: 8. Germline V gene data show CDR1 as MGHRA and CDR2 as YSYEKL.

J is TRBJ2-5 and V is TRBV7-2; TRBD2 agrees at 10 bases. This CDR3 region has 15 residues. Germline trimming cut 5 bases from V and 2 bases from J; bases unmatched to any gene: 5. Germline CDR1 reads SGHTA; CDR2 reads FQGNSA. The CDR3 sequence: CASSPQAGGQETQYF. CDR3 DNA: TGTGCCAGCAGCCCCCAAGCGGGAGGGCAAGAGACCCAGTACTTC.

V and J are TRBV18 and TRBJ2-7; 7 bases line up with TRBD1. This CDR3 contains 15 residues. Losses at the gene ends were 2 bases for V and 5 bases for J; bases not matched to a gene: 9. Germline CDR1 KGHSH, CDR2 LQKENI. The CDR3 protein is CASSPGKGAHHEQYF. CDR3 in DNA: TGTGCCAGCTCACCAGGTAAGGGGGCGCACCACGAGCAGTACTTC.

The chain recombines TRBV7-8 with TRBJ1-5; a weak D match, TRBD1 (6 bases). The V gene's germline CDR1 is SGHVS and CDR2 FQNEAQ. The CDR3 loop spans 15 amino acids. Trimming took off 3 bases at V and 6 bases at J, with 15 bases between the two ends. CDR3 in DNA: TGTGCCAGCAGCTTGAGGGGGGGGGCTGGTCAGCCCCAGCATTTT. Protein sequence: CASSLRGGAGQPQHF.

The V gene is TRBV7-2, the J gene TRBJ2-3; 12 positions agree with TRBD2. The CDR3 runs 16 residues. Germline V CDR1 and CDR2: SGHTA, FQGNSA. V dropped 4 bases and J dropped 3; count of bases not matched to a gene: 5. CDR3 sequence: CASSSGLAGTTDTQYF. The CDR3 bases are TGTGCCAGCAGCTCCGGACTAGCGGGAACGACAGATACGCAGTATTTT.